The rows below give T cell receptor beta chains drawn from one sample of a study of T cells after posttransplantation cyclophosphamide. Libraries were prepared by immunoSEQ multiplex PCR; TCRdb keeps only in-frame clonotypes and omits some of them. Altogether around 3,000 clones were found in the sample, and no singletons occur. This specimen was PBMCs, taken after allogeneic stem cell transplant with posttransplant cyclophosphamide. These receptors were collected from a male patient younger than 45 who received an allogeneic stem cell transplant from a related donor, was CMV-positive, and had acute GVHD only. The T cells may come from the graft donor. The CDR3 runs from the conserved cysteine through the conserved F or W. D genes are given only for firm matches. Each size is once, few, many, or a class for an expanded clone.

cdr3_nt: TGTGCCAGCAGCCAAACACAGGGGAACACTGAAGCTTTCTTT
cdr3_aa: CASSQTQGNTEAFF
v_call: TRBV6-6
j_call: TRBJ1-1
d_call: NA
clone_size: many

cdr3_nt: TGTGCCAGCAGCCCCCTCCCGACAGGCACGACCTACAATGAGCAGTTCTTC
cdr3_aa: CASSPLPTGTTYNEQFF
v_call: TRBV7-8
j_call: TRBJ2-1
d_call: NA
clone_size: many

cdr3_nt: TGTGCCAGCAGCTTCCGACAGGGGGCGGTAAATGAGCAGTTCTTC
cdr3_aa: CASSFRQGAVNEQFF
v_call: TRBV7-6
j_call: TRBJ2-1
d_call: TRBD1
clone_size: many

cdr3_nt: TGTGCCGCCACCCGGCGACAGGGAGATGTGATGAACACTGAAGCTTTCTTT
cdr3_aa: CAATRRQGDVMNTEAFF
v_call: TRBV10-3
j_call: TRBJ1-1
d_call: TRBD1
clone_size: medium-sized

cdr3_nt: TGTGCCAGCAGCCTAAGGCCTAGGAGAGTTCATGAGCAGTTCTTC
cdr3_aa: CASSLRPRRVHEQFF
v_call: TRBV6-2/TRBV6-3
j_call: TRBJ2-1
d_call: NA
clone_size: many

cdr3_nt: TGTGCCAGTAGTATAGGGGGATCCGGGGTGTACGAGCAGTACTTC
cdr3_aa: CASSIGGSGVYEQYF
v_call: TRBV19
j_call: TRBJ2-7
d_call: NA
clone_size: few

cdr3_nt: TGTGCCAGCAGCAAAGCCACAGGGCGTAGCACCGGGGAGCTGTTTTTT
cdr3_aa: CASSKATGRSTGELFF
v_call: TRBV14
j_call: TRBJ2-2
d_call: NA
clone_size: many

cdr3_nt: TGCGCCAGCAGCCAAGAGGTGGGACAGGGCTTCTATGGCTACACCTTC
cdr3_aa: CASSQEVGQGFYGYTF
v_call: TRBV4-3
j_call: TRBJ1-2
d_call: TRBD1
clone_size: many

cdr3_nt: TGTGCCAGCAGCCAGCAGGGGGGCCTCCAAGAGACCCAGTACTTC
cdr3_aa: CASSQQGGLQETQYF
v_call: TRBV5-6
j_call: TRBJ2-5
d_call: NA
clone_size: many

cdr3_nt: TGTGCCAGCAGATCGAGCGATGGCAATGAGCAGTTCTTC
cdr3_aa: CASRSSDGNEQFF
v_call: TRBV6-6
j_call: TRBJ2-1
d_call: NA
clone_size: many

cdr3_nt: TGCGCCAGCAGATATGGACAGGGGAGAGAGACCCAGTACTTC
cdr3_aa: CASRYGQGRETQYF
v_call: TRBV5-1
j_call: TRBJ2-5
d_call: TRBD1
clone_size: many

cdr3_nt: TGTGCCAGTAGTATAGGAAGGGGGCTCCAAGAGACCCAGTACTTC
cdr3_aa: CASSIGRGLQETQYF
v_call: TRBV19
j_call: TRBJ2-5
d_call: TRBD1
clone_size: many

cdr3_nt: TGTGCCAGCAGTGAAGTTGGAGGGGGTAGGAACATTCAGTACTTC
cdr3_aa: CASSEVGGGRNIQYF
v_call: TRBV6-1
j_call: TRBJ2-4
d_call: NA
clone_size: many

cdr3_nt: TGTGCCAGCAGCCCGCAGGGGACCAATCAGCCCCAGCATTTT
cdr3_aa: CASSPQGTNQPQHF
v_call: TRBV5-6
j_call: TRBJ1-5
d_call: NA
clone_size: many

cdr3_nt: TGTGCCAGCAGCCAAGAGTTAGCGGGGCAGGACCCCCCCCCTCAACACAATGAGCAGTTCTTC
cdr3_aa: CASSQELAGQDPPPQHNEQFF
v_call: TRBV7-8
j_call: TRBJ2-1
d_call: TRBD2
clone_size: few

cdr3_nt: TGTGCCAGCAGCGCTAGCGGGGCCCGGCCAGATACGCAGTATTTT
cdr3_aa: CASSASGARPDTQYF
v_call: TRBV7-8
j_call: TRBJ2-3
d_call: TRBD2
clone_size: few

cdr3_nt: TGTGCCAGCAGCCGAGAAGCGGGGACGACAGATACGCAGTATTTT
cdr3_aa: CASSREAGTTDTQYF
v_call: TRBV7-9
j_call: TRBJ2-3
d_call: TRBD2
clone_size: many

cdr3_nt: TGTGCCAGCAGCGGAGACATAAGCTCCTACGAGCAGTACTTC
cdr3_aa: CASSGDISSYEQYF
v_call: TRBV9
j_call: TRBJ2-7
d_call: NA
clone_size: many

cdr3_nt: TGTGCCAGCATAGGGCAGGGACTCCGCTCCTACGAGCAGTACTTC
cdr3_aa: CASIGQGLRSYEQYF
v_call: TRBV27
j_call: TRBJ2-7
d_call: NA
clone_size: many

cdr3_nt: TGTGCCAGCAGTCACGGGGTATACGAGCAGTACTTC
cdr3_aa: CASSHGVYEQYF
v_call: TRBV12-3/TRBV12-4
j_call: TRBJ2-7
d_call: NA
clone_size: many

cdr3_nt: TGTGCCAGCAGACTAACAGGAGCCAGTGGCTACACCTTC
cdr3_aa: CASRLTGASGYTF
v_call: TRBV12-3/TRBV12-4
j_call: TRBJ1-2
d_call: NA
clone_size: many

cdr3_nt: TGTGCCAGCGCCAATTCCCGAGGACAGGAAAGGGGTTACGAGCAGTACTTC
cdr3_aa: CASANSRGQERGYEQYF
v_call: TRBV27
j_call: TRBJ2-7
d_call: TRBD1
clone_size: many

cdr3_nt: TGTGCCAGCAGTTACGTGGGCCCCCTTAATTCACCCCTCCACTTT
cdr3_aa: CASSYVGPLNSPLHF
v_call: TRBV6-5
j_call: TRBJ1-6
d_call: NA
clone_size: many

cdr3_nt: TGTGCCAGCAGCTTGGACAGGGGTCAGCCCCAGCATTTT
cdr3_aa: CASSLDRGQPQHF
v_call: TRBV5-6
j_call: TRBJ1-5
d_call: TRBD1
clone_size: many

cdr3_nt: TGTGCCAGCAGCCAAGATCTCGGCGGGGGGACCCGCACAGATACGCAGTATTTT
cdr3_aa: CASSQDLGGGTRTDTQYF
v_call: TRBV4-2
j_call: TRBJ2-3
d_call: TRBD2
clone_size: many

cdr3_nt: TGTGCCAGCAGCCCAGGCCAGGGGGGTTCACCCCTCCACTTT
cdr3_aa: CASSPGQGGSPLHF
v_call: TRBV28
j_call: TRBJ1-6
d_call: TRBD1
clone_size: many

cdr3_nt: TGTGCCAGCAGCTTGGCCCGTTACGAGCAGTACTTC
cdr3_aa: CASSLARYEQYF
v_call: TRBV5-6
j_call: TRBJ2-7
d_call: NA
clone_size: many

cdr3_nt: TGTGCCAGCAGCATCCGCAACTTGAACACTGAAGCTTTCTTT
cdr3_aa: CASSIRNLNTEAFF
v_call: TRBV5-4
j_call: TRBJ1-1
d_call: NA
clone_size: medium-sized

cdr3_nt: TGTGCCAGCAAATCGACAGTTCTTACTGAAGCTTTCTTT
cdr3_aa: CASKSTVLTEAFF
v_call: TRBV6-1
j_call: TRBJ1-1
d_call: NA
clone_size: many

cdr3_nt: TGTGCTAGTGGTTTTTGGGGGGACTACGAGCAGTACTTC
cdr3_aa: CASGFWGDYEQYF
v_call: TRBV12-5
j_call: TRBJ2-7
d_call: NA
clone_size: many

cdr3_nt: TGTGCCAGCAGTTTAGGGGCGCGGGTCCTACACGAGCAGTACTTC
cdr3_aa: CASSLGARVLHEQYF
v_call: TRBV12-3/TRBV12-4
j_call: TRBJ2-7
d_call: NA
clone_size: medium-sized

cdr3_nt: TGTGCCTGGAGTGGGAGGGTGAACACCGGGGAGCTGTTTTTT
cdr3_aa: CAWSGRVNTGELFF
v_call: TRBV30
j_call: TRBJ2-2
d_call: NA
clone_size: many

cdr3_nt: TGTGCCAGCAGTTACTCCCTTCTAAGTGGCACTGAAGCTTTCTTT
cdr3_aa: CASSYSLLSGTEAFF
v_call: TRBV6-2/TRBV6-3
j_call: TRBJ1-1
d_call: NA
clone_size: many

cdr3_nt: TGTGCCAGCAGCCAAGAAGTTCAGGGTTCGTACGGAAACACCATATATTTT
cdr3_aa: CASSQEVQGSYGNTIYF
v_call: TRBV4-2
j_call: TRBJ1-3
d_call: NA
clone_size: many

cdr3_nt: TGTGCCAGCTCACCCCCGGGACAGGGGACCTACGAGCAGTACTTC
cdr3_aa: CASSPPGQGTYEQYF
v_call: TRBV18
j_call: TRBJ2-7
d_call: TRBD1
clone_size: many

cdr3_nt: TGTGCCACCGCCCGGGACAGTCCCTACGAGCAGTACTTC
cdr3_aa: CATARDSPYEQYF
v_call: TRBV15
j_call: TRBJ2-7
d_call: TRBD1
clone_size: many

cdr3_nt: TGTGCCAGTAGTGAGTACAGCTATGGCTACACCTTC
cdr3_aa: CASSEYSYGYTF
v_call: TRBV19
j_call: TRBJ1-2
d_call: NA
clone_size: many

cdr3_nt: TGTGCCAGCAGCCAAGTCGGGACAGGGGGTATTCGATACAATGAGCAGTTCTTC
cdr3_aa: CASSQVGTGGIRYNEQFF
v_call: TRBV14
j_call: TRBJ2-1
d_call: TRBD1
clone_size: many

cdr3_nt: TGTGCCAGCAGGCGCGACAGGGGGTCCTATAATTCACCCCTCCACTTT
cdr3_aa: CASRRDRGSYNSPLHF
v_call: TRBV28
j_call: TRBJ1-6
d_call: TRBD1
clone_size: many

cdr3_nt: TGTGCCAGCAGCTTGGTTCGAGCCGAGCAGTACTTC
cdr3_aa: CASSLVRAEQYF
v_call: TRBV5-6
j_call: TRBJ2-7
d_call: NA
clone_size: many